The 3 T cell receptor beta chains in this list originate from one sample, sequenced in a study of Graves' ophthalmopathy and Graves' hyperthyroidism. Beta-chain TCR CDR3 regions were amplified from RNA transcripts. Investigators did first-round RT-PCR with HTBI primers, then second-round multiplex PCR. A single record per CDR3 protein comes from TCRdb applying MiXCR to the multiplex PCR reads. Of some 240,000 distinct CDR3 sequences in the sample, roughly 50% are singletons; the top ten hold over 40%. Sequenced input: peripheral blood. The receptors shown here come from an adult man with Graves' ophthalmopathy.

J is TRBJ1-5 and V is TRBV7-9, with 7 bases fitting TRBD1. Germline V gene data show CDR1 as SEHNR and CDR2 as FQNEAQ (reference sequence). This CDR3 contains 14 residues. The V segment lost 5 bases and the J segment 7 bases; nucleotides outside the gene matches: 8. The CDR3 sequence: CASSRGGGQQPQHF. The CDR3 DNA reads TGTGCCAGCAGCCGCGGAGGGGGCCAACAGCCCCAGCATTTT.

Points on this clonotype: It may be a read error: a sequence one base away is much more abundant. The chain has TRBV14 and TRBJ2-6; D remains ambiguous. From germline, CDR1 is SGHDN and CDR2 FVKESK. The V end was cut by 6 bases, the J end by 0 bases, with 6 bases between. The CDR3 length is 14 residues. In DNA, the CDR3 is TGTGCCAGCAGAGCCAGCTCTGGGGCCAACGTCCTGACTTTC. This gives the protein CASRASSGANVLTF.

Worth noting for this clonotype: A junction boundary mismatches the germline segment, possibly from a read error. The V and J genes are TRBV4-1 and TRBJ2-7, with TRBD1 matching 9 bases. This CDR3 comprises 13 residues. In germline, CDR1 is MGHRA, CDR2 YSYEKL. This CDR3 reads CPSSQGQGYEQYF. The CDR3 nucleotides are TGCCCCAGCAGCCAGGGACAGGGTTACGAGCAGTACTTC.